These 11 T cell receptor beta chains came from one sample sequenced in a study of technical replicates of blood from several donors. Clones were read by immunoSEQ multiplex PCR, and TCRdb kept only the in-frame ones, dropping some. This sample has 70,000 to 95,000 clones, with approximately 94% found just once. The sequenced sample was T cells isolated from PBMCs. All receptors derive from a human donor in good health.

This CDR3 reads CASRSTGPNQPQHF. The CDR3 coding sequence is TGTGCCAGCAGGTCAACAGGGCCCAATCAGCCCCAGCATTTT. The genes are TRBV28 and TRBJ1-5; TRBD1 might be the D (6 bases). The CDR3 runs to 14 residues. Trimming left V 6 bases short and J 3 bases short, with 12 bases between. The V gene's germline CDR1 is MDHEN and CDR2 SYDVKM.

Concerning this clone itself: This sample also contains other DNA sequences that code for the same CDR3. The chain has TRBV11-2 and TRBJ2-7; 7 bases fit TRBD1. This CDR3 is built from 13 residues. V lost 3 bases to trimming and J lost 2 bases; unmatched junction nucleotides: 1. CDR1 is SGHAT, CDR2 FQNNGV, per germline. The DNA of the CDR3 is TGTGCCAGCAGCTTCGGGACAGCCTACGAGCAGTACTTC. Translated: CASSFGTAYEQYF.

The rearrangement uses TRBV4-1 and TRBJ1-2; D ambiguous. This CDR3 contains 15 residues. CDR1 MGHRA and CDR2 YSYEKL come from the germline V gene. The V end lost 2 bases, the J end lost 1 base, and 11 bases lay between the germline ends. In DNA form, the CDR3 reads TGCGCCAGCAGCCAACTCAGGTTGGTTAACTATGGCTACACCTTC. The encoded protein is CASSQLRLVNYGYTF.

This chain connects TRBV5-8 to TRBJ2-7; 9 bases fit TRBD1. After removal of 0 bases from V and 9 bases from J, the junction contained 4 bases not matched to a gene. The germline CDR1 and CDR2 sequences are SGHTS and YDEGEE. This CDR3 is 13 amino acids long. CDR3 protein: CASSLAGQGWQYF. CDR3 nucleotides: TGTGCCAGCAGCTTGGCGGGACAGGGCTGGCAGTACTTC. Based on the CDR3 plus reference TRBV5-8 and TRBJ2-7, the full variable domain is EAGVTQSPTHLIKTRGQQATLRCSPISGHTSVYWYQQALGLGLQFLLWYDEGEERNRGNFPPRFSGRQFPNYSSELNVNALELEDSALYLCASSLAGQGWQYFGPGTRLTVT.

This chain uses TRBV28 with TRBJ1-2, with TRBD1 as a possible D gene (5 bases). The CDR3 length is 14 residues. V lost 1 base and J lost 8, with 14 bases in between. In germline, CDR1 is MDHEN, CDR2 SYDVKM. The CDR3, as DNA: TGTGCCAGCAGTTTATCCCTCGGCCCAGGGGGCTACACCTTC. Encoded protein: CASSLSLGPGGYTF.

V usage is TRBV10-3 and J usage is TRBJ2-4, with 7 bases matching TRBD1. CDR3 length: 17 residues. CDR1 is ENHRY and CDR2 is SYGVKD in the germline V gene. The J segment lost 3 bases and the V segment lost 2 bases, leaving 10 bases of the junction unmatched. CDR3 bases: TGTGCCATCAGTGAGATGGCAGGGGGAGTCGGCAAAAACATTCAGTACTTC. Residues: CAISEMAGGVGKNIQYF.

This rearrangement joins TRBV7-9 to TRBJ2-5, with D hard to call. The CDR3 contains 14 residues. The germline gives CDR1 SEHNR, CDR2 FQNEAQ (reference sequence). V was trimmed by 5 bases and J by 2 bases, leaving 12 bases between them. In DNA form, the CDR3 reads TGTGCCAGCAGCCCTCGGCTACTACAAGAGACCCAGTACTTC. Protein product: CASSPRLLQETQYF. The variable domain in full, completed from reference TRBV7-9 and TRBJ2-5, reads DTGVSQNPRHKITKRGQNVTFRCDPISEHNRLYWYRQTLGQGPEFLTYFQNEAQLEKSRLLSDRFSAERPKGSFSTLEIQRTEQGDSAMYLCASSPRLLQETQYFGPGTRLLVL.

CDR3 region: CASSPEGNTEAFF. For the CDR3, the DNA is TGTGCCAGCAGCCCGGAGGGGAACACTGAAGCTTTCTTT. The chain uses TRBV7-3 and TRBJ1-1; no firm D call. The CDR3 is made up of 13 amino acids. V was shortened by 5 bases and J by 1 base, with 8 bases between the two germline ends. The germline V gene encodes CDR1 SGHTA and CDR2 FQGTGA. Looking up the rest from reference TRBV7-3 and TRBJ1-1 gives the full variable domain: GAGVSQTPSNKVTEKGKYVELRCDPISGHTALYWYRQSLGQGPEFLIYFQGTGAADDSGLPNDRFFAVRPEGSVSTLKIQRTERGDSAVYLCASSPEGNTEAFFGQGTRLTVV.

CDR3 coding DNA: TGTGCCAGCAGGATGACAGGGGCCTGGGGGGACCAGCATTTT. Amino acids: CASRMTGAWGDQHF. This chain links TRBV28 with TRBJ1-5; 8 nucleotides agree with TRBD1. V was clipped by 6 bases and J by 12 bases; unmatched bases: 13. The CDR3 sequence is 14 residues long. The germline CDR1 and CDR2 sequences are MDHEN and SYDVKM.

V usage is TRBV28 and J usage is TRBJ2-2; 13 nucleotides line up with TRBD2. Germline assignment: CDR1 MDHEN and CDR2 SYDVKM. J gave up 4 bases and V 0 bases, and 14 bases lay outside the gene matches. This CDR3 region has 21 residues. As DNA, the CDR3 is TGTGCCAGCAGTTTATGGTTGGGGACAGGGACTAGCGGGGTGATCACCGGGGAGCTGTTTTTT. Translating it yields CASSLWLGTGTSGVITGELFF.

The rearrangement links TRBV6-1 to TRBJ2-1, with 8 bases lining up with TRBD2. Per the germline V gene, CDR1 is MNHNS and CDR2 is SASEGT. V lost 1 base, J lost 3 bases, and 2 bases stayed unmatched. The CDR3 loop spans 15 amino acids. The CDR3 reads CASSEGGLVYNEQFF. The CDR3 region has the DNA TGTGCCAGCAGTGAAGGGGGACTAGTCTACAATGAGCAGTTCTTC.